This T cell receptor (beta chain) was sequenced during a study of vaccination and CD4 T cells after COVID-19. An Oncomine TCR Beta short-read assay was used to sequence the DNA from cultured CD4+ T cells. Once CD4+ T cells had been cultured, genomic DNA was extracted from them. TCRdb analysed the PCR reads with MiXCR anew, one entry per CDR3 protein. This table has about 23,000 distinct CDR3 sequences, roughly 44% appearing once. This sample's treatment: roughly 11-day PBMC culture with coronavirus spike peptide pools or control peptides (ViraFEST assay). Having spent 10 to 11 days in culture, CD4+ T cells were then isolated by negative selection. On this clonotype: Antigen unknown.

The CDR3 totals 15 residues. V dropped 5 bases and J dropped 2; count of bases not matched to a gene: 6. Germline V gene sequence: CDR1 SNHLY, CDR2 FYNNEI. The rearrangement uses TRBV2 and TRBJ2-1; 7 positions agree with TRBD1. The material sequenced was CD4+ T cells from blood, cultured in vitro, taken before SARS-CoV-2 vaccination. This sequence originates from a human donor who received a COVID-19 vaccine. CDR3 DNA: TGTGCCAGCAGTCCCGACAGGGCCGCCTACAATGAGCAGTTCTTC. The encoded protein is CASSPDRAAYNEQFF.